A selection of T cell receptor beta chains follows, all from one sample in a study of CD8 T cells in Susac syndrome. TCRdb re-derived calls from the immunoSEQ multiplex PCR reads in MiXCR, one entry per CDR3 protein. The data show under 200,000 distinct CDR3 sequences, with about 93% seen just once and roughly 0.14% held by the top ten. Sequencing used CD4+ T cells from PBMCs. These receptors all stem from a human donor in good health. CDR3s include the opening cysteine and the closing phenylalanine or tryptophan. The size entry is marked missing in some rows and otherwise reads once, few, many or a size class.

V gene: TRBV12-3/TRBV12-4; clone size: -; CDR3 protein: CASSLGIREQYF
V gene: TRBV7-3; clone size: once; CDR3 protein: CASSSSRLAGTNEQFF
V gene: TRBV18; clone size: -; CDR3 protein: CASSPNSRSNEQFF
V gene: TRBV14; clone size: -; CDR3 protein: CASSQDGVQYF
V gene: TRBV3-1; clone size: once; CDR3 protein: CASSHPGSSSYEQYF
V gene: TRBV24-1; clone size: -; CDR3 protein: CATSDFTGTTNTGELFF
V gene: TRBV5-6; clone size: -; CDR3 protein: CASSLVWQGADNEQFF
V gene: TRBV4-2; clone size: -; CDR3 protein: CASSQGQGNGYTF
V gene: TRBV7-2; clone size: -; CDR3 protein: CASSSWRQETQYF
V gene: TRBV29-1; clone size: -; CDR3 protein: CSVGVKLGNTEAFF
V gene: TRBV6-5; clone size: -; CDR3 protein: CASSPGTGGVNEQFF
V gene: TRBV15; clone size: once; CDR3 protein: CATSRERADPYEQYF
V gene: TRBV12-3/TRBV12-4; clone size: -; CDR3 protein: CASSFAENYGYTF
V gene: TRBV4-2; clone size: -; CDR3 protein: CASSQQGDRQETQYF
V gene: TRBV18; clone size: -; CDR3 protein: CASSTEQGATEAFF
V gene: TRBV20-1; clone size: once; CDR3 protein: CSAPTGSVQYF
V gene: TRBV25-1; clone size: -; CDR3 protein: CASSDRYTEAFF
V gene: TRBV29-1; clone size: -; CDR3 protein: CSVVSNYGYTF
V gene: TRBV24-1; clone size: -; CDR3 protein: CATSEAGTGGNSPLHF
V gene: TRBV30; clone size: once; CDR3 protein: CAWSVGWDQETQYF
V gene: TRBV7-9; clone size: -; CDR3 protein: CASSLGQGGYQPQHF
V gene: TRBV15; clone size: -; CDR3 protein: CATSTKGRGDEKLFF
V gene: TRBV5-6; clone size: -; CDR3 protein: CASSIRDYGYTF
V gene: TRBV5-1; clone size: -; CDR3 protein: CASSFQEPSGNTIYF
V gene: TRBV2; clone size: once; CDR3 protein: CASSVEHSNQPQHF
V gene: TRBV4-2; clone size: once; CDR3 protein: CASSQDPSAGELFF
V gene: TRBV20-1; clone size: -; CDR3 protein: CSARRRGALATQYF
V gene: TRBV30; clone size: -; CDR3 protein: CAWTETYGYTF
V gene: TRBV20-1; clone size: -; CDR3 protein: CSPRQGSREQYF
V gene: TRBV4-3; clone size: once; CDR3 protein: CASSQDLQGGYEQYF
V gene: TRBV4-2; clone size: -; CDR3 protein: CASSQSGLAWGTYNEQFF
V gene: TRBV6-2/TRBV6-3; clone size: -; CDR3 protein: CASSYSGANVLTF
V gene: TRBV7-8; clone size: few; CDR3 protein: CASSTRTSGGYKPTDTQYF
V gene: TRBV14; clone size: once; CDR3 protein: CASSRAGGGQPQHF
V gene: TRBV6-6; clone size: -; CDR3 protein: CATFSTGTGIQPQHF
V gene: TRBV9; clone size: -; CDR3 protein: CASSAGQGTHSGYTF
V gene: TRBV29-1; clone size: -; CDR3 protein: CSVSRRSQNTEAFF
V gene: TRBV2; clone size: -; CDR3 protein: CASRETGGTSGYTF
V gene: TRBV14; clone size: -; CDR3 protein: CASSQAGGARGYTF
V gene: TRBV30; clone size: -; CDR3 protein: CAWSVLVWAGANVLTF
V gene: TRBV4-2; clone size: -; CDR3 protein: CASSQERGSNSPLHF
V gene: TRBV7-2; clone size: -; CDR3 protein: CASSLTTGNNEQFF
V gene: TRBV7-9; clone size: -; CDR3 protein: CASSSGTSGVNEQFF
V gene: TRBV4-3; clone size: -; CDR3 protein: CASSQDHGTDTQYF
V gene: TRBV3-1; clone size: -; CDR3 protein: CASSQDLRGPVQYF
V gene: TRBV5-1; clone size: -; CDR3 protein: CASSGTSGPSGELFF
V gene: TRBV12-3/TRBV12-4; clone size: -; CDR3 protein: CASNKGQGGEKLFF
V gene: TRBV7-9; clone size: -; CDR3 protein: CASSLDSGSNEQFF
V gene: TRBV9; clone size: -; CDR3 protein: CASSPGTGYWEQYF
V gene: TRBV30; clone size: -; CDR3 protein: CAWSVAGELFF
V gene: TRBV5-6; clone size: -; CDR3 protein: CASSLALDSPLHF
V gene: TRBV28; clone size: -; CDR3 protein: CASSSEGQFPYNEQFF
V gene: TRBV12-3/TRBV12-4; clone size: -; CDR3 protein: CASSLKVVQGGYTF
V gene: TRBV12-3/TRBV12-4; clone size: few; CDR3 protein: CASSQGASPLHF
V gene: TRBV20-1; clone size: -; CDR3 protein: CSARKASGGAVQETQYF